The entry below gives a single T cell receptor (beta chain) sequence along with its context. V was clipped by 4 bases and J by 5 bases; unmatched bases: 7. The CDR3 is 15 amino acids. The germline V gene encodes CDR1 LNHDA and CDR2 SQIVND (reference sequence). These data originate in a study of Ad26.COV2.S vaccination and SARS-CoV-2 variants. Clones were read by immunoSEQ multiplex PCR, and TCRdb kept only the in-frame ones, dropping some. The sample lists approximately 300,000 clones, around four fifths occurring once. Stated treatment: approximately 18 received Ad26.COV2.S at low or high dose, single or two shots; 5 received placebo; per-sample allocation not given. Following the first vaccine or placebo injection, samples were taken on day 63.

The chain uses TRBV19 and TRBJ2-5, with TRBD1 identical over 10 bases. The source is a person aged 18-60 years who received the Ad26.COV2.S COVID-19 vaccine or a placebo. The input for sequencing was peripheral blood, taken in a trial of Ad26.COV2.S vaccine versus placebo. CDR3 coding DNA: TGTGCCAGTAGTACGGGGACAGGGGAAGGGGAGACCCAGTACTTC. This codes for CASSTGTGEGETQYF. The whole variable domain, remainder taken from reference TRBV19 and TRBJ2-5, is DGGITQSPKYLFRKEGQNVTLSCEQNLNHDAMYWYRQDPGQGLRLIYYSQIVNDFQKGDIAEGYSVSREKKESFPLTVTSAQKNPTAFYLCASSTGTGEGETQYFGPGTRLLVL.